The 25 T cell receptor beta chains reported below all come from one sample, sequenced in a study of molecular identifiers for immune sequencing clone quantification. One entry per CDR3 protein, called by TCRdb with MiXCR from the PCR reads. The top ten clones hold 0.7% to 0.95% of a sample with roughly 630,000 distinct CDR3 sequences, about 25% of them seen once. Sequencing used naive CD8+ T cells from blood, with Jurkat cell RNA spiked in. Noted subset: FACS-sorted CD8+CD4-CCR7+CD45RA+ naive T cells. The receptors shown here come from a human donor in good health. Some libraries in this study had Jurkat cell RNA spiked in.

This clonotype has more than one count but fewer than ten. The chain combines TRBV7-9 with TRBJ2-3, with D tentatively TRBD2 (5 bases). Germline loops: CDR1 SEHNR, CDR2 FQNEAQ (reference sequence). The CDR3 has 15 amino acids. The V and J ends lost 5 bases and 3 bases respectively, with 15 bases between them. The CDR3 coding sequence is TGTGCCAGCAGCCACAAGCGGATGCAGACAGATACGCAGTATTTT. It encodes CASSHKRMQTDTQYF.

This clonotype occurred many times. The chain couples TRBV6-2 or TRBV6-3 to TRBJ1-1; tentative D call: TRBD1 (5 bases). V shed 5 bases and J shed 0 bases, with 13 bases lying between them. The CDR3 totals 15 residues. CDR1 MNHEY and CDR2 SVGEGT come from the germline V gene. The CDR3 DNA sequence: TGTGCCAGCAGTCCCCACGGACATATGAACACTGAAGCTTTCTTT. Protein product: CASSPHGHMNTEAFF.

This clonotype was detected a few times. This rearrangement joins TRBV6-5 to TRBJ1-2; D uncertain. The CDR3 is 14 residues long. Trimming stripped 2 bases from V and 4 bases from J, with 11 bases between. CDR1 MNHEY and CDR2 SVGAGI come from the germline V gene. The CDR3 nucleotides read TGTGCCAGCAGTTACACCCCCAGAGTCTATGGCTACACCTTC. Translating it yields CASSYTPRVYGYTF.

The sample holds many counts of this clonotype. This rearrangement joins TRBV3-1 to TRBJ1-6, with TRBD1 identical over 9 bases. The CDR3 consists of 15 residues. The junction had 5 bases not matched to a gene; V was cut back by 2 bases and J by 9 bases. CDR1 and CDR2 from the germline V gene are LGHDT and YNNKEL (reference sequence). CDR3 loop: CASSQFGTGFSPLHF. The CDR3 DNA follows: TGTGCCAGCAGCCAATTCGGGACAGGGTTTTCACCCCTCCACTTT. Supplemented by reference TRBV3-1 and TRBJ1-6, the full variable domain reads DTAVSQTPKYLVTQMGNDKSIKCEQNLGHDTMYWYKQDSKKFLKIMFSYNNKELIINETVPNRFSPKSPDKAHLNLHINSLELGDSAVYFCASSQFGTGFSPLHFGNGTRLTVT.

Concerning this clonotype: At one end the junction does not follow the germline gene, possibly because of a read error. CDR3 sequence (DNA): TGTGCCAGCAATTACCCGGTTTACGAGCAGTACTTC. Its translation is CASNYPVYEQYF. This chain connects TRBV6-2 or TRBV6-3 to TRBJ2-7; D remains unclear. The CDR3 length is 12 residues. Germline CDR1 and CDR2: MNHEY and SVGEGT.

This clonotype was counted ten times or more. The chain combines TRBV4-3 with TRBJ2-1; D not resolved. Trimming left V 1 base short and J 0 bases short, with 7 bases between. The CDR3 loop spans 15 amino acids. CDR1 is LGHNA, CDR2 YSLEER, per germline. The CDR3 is CASSQGTSSYNEQFF. The CDR3 DNA reads as TGCGCCAGCAGCCAAGGAACGAGCTCCTACAATGAGCAGTTCTTC.

The genes are TRBV27 and TRBJ1-1, with unresolved D. Germline CDR1 and CDR2: MNHEY and SMNVEV (reference sequence). V was clipped by 3 bases and J by 1 base, with 9 bases between them. There are 14 residues in the CDR3. As DNA, the CDR3 is TGTGCCAGCAGTTTTCTGGGCGCGAACACTGAAGCTTTCTTT. Translating it yields CASSFLGANTEAFF.

This clonotype was seen many times. CDR3 DNA: TGTGCCAGCAGCTTAGAACGGACAGAGCAGTTCTTC. Translation gives CASSLERTEQFF. The gene calls are TRBV13 and TRBJ2-1; perhaps TRBD1 as D (5 bases). The germline V gene encodes CDR1 PRHDT and CDR2 FYEKMQ (reference sequence). Deletions cut 1 base from V and 10 bases from J, with 8 bases between. This CDR3 contains 12 residues.

The chain is built from TRBV12-3 or TRBV12-4 and TRBJ2-3; TRBD2 agrees at 10 bases. This CDR3 comprises 15 residues. V shed 6 bases, J shed 1 base, and the junction held 4 bases outside the gene matches. The CDR3 bases are TGTGCCAGCAGGACCGGACTAGCGGGCACAGATACGCAGTATTTT. It codes for CASRTGLAGTDTQYF.

This chain uses TRBV12-3 or TRBV12-4 with TRBJ2-7; D is possibly TRBD1 or TRBD2 (6 bases each). The V gene lost 8 bases and the J gene lost 9 bases, with 17 bases spanning the gap. CDR3 length: 12 amino acids. The CDR3 sequence: CASSGEDSAQYF. The CDR3 bases are TGTGCCAGCTCAGGGGAGGACTCCGCGCAGTACTTC.

This clonotype was observed many times. The rearrangement uses TRBV6-5 and TRBJ1-1, with 7 positions matching TRBD1. The V segment lost 10 bases and the J segment 5 bases; nucleotides outside the gene matches: 7. The germline V gene encodes CDR1 MNHEY and CDR2 SVGAGI. The CDR3 has 12 residues. In nucleotides, the CDR3 is TGTGCCACCAGGGGGTCGGGAACTGAAGCTTTCTTT. Its protein product is CATRGSGTEAFF.

This clonotype was observed a few times. The V call is TRBV13, the J call TRBJ2-5, with no clear D. The CDR3 covers 15 residues. Germline lookup yields CDR1 PRHDT and CDR2 FYEKMQ (reference sequence). Trimming shortened V by 0 bases and J by 2 bases, and 10 bases separated the two germline ends. DNA of the CDR3: TGTGCCAGCAGCTTAGGCGTGGGCCTTCAAGAGACCCAGTACTTC. It translates to CASSLGVGLQETQYF.

On this clonotype: Being one base from a much bigger clone, this may be a read error. The CDR3 coding sequence is TGTGCCAGCAGGGACCCCAAAGATACGCAGTATTTT. Its translation: CASRDPKDTQYF. This chain connects TRBV28 to TRBJ2-3; unclear D gene. Germline CDR1 MDHEN, CDR2 SYDVKM. CDR3 length: 12 amino acids. V was clipped by 6 bases and J by 5 bases, with 9 bases between them.

At least ten counts were recorded for this clonotype. The chain joins TRBV2 to TRBJ2-7; 7 positions match TRBD1. Germline V gives CDR1 SNHLY, CDR2 FYNNEI. The trim removed 6 bases at V and 4 bases at J, leaving 18 bases unmatched. The CDR3 runs to 17 residues. DNA for the CDR3: TGTGCCAGCAGACCTACCGCCGGGACAGCGAGACTGTACGAGCAGTACTTC. As protein: CASRPTAGTARLYEQYF.

This clonotype was picked up many times. The chain employs TRBV7-9 and TRBJ2-3, with D tentatively TRBD1 (6 bases). Trimming stripped 9 bases from V and 4 bases from J, with 20 bases between. Germline CDR1 is SEHNR and CDR2 is FQNEAQ (reference sequence). CDR3 length: 15 amino acids. This CDR3 reads CASQQGKEWSDTQYF. CDR3 nucleotide sequence: TGTGCCAGTCAACAGGGAAAGGAGTGGTCAGATACGCAGTATTTT.

On this clonotype: This may arise from a read error, as a much more abundant clone is one base away. The chain combines TRBV5-4 with TRBJ2-7; TRBD2 aligns across 9 bases. CDR3 length: 16 residues. Looked up from germline, CDR1 is SGHNT and CDR2 is YYREEE (reference sequence). Unmatched junction bases numbered 8, after V lost 4 bases and J lost 0 bases. CDR3 nucleotides: TGTGCCAGCAGCCCTGGGGATAGCGGGGGCTCCTACGAGCAGTACTTC. Translated: CASSPGDSGGSYEQYF.

This clonotype was seen more than once but under ten times. This may be a read error, as it is one base from a much larger clone. The chain carries TRBV29-1 and TRBJ1-1, with D possibly being TRBD1 (6 bases). V lost 4 bases and J 8 bases, leaving 14 bases between the germline ends. There are 12 residues in the CDR3. Germline V lookup: CDR1 SQVTM, CDR2 ANQGSEA. The DNA of the CDR3 is TGCAGCGTTGTCAGGGGTCACAGAGAAGCTTTCTTT. It is translated as CSVVRGHREAFF. Full variable domain (rest looked up from reference TRBV29-1 and TRBJ1-1): SAVISQKPSRDICQRGTSLTIQCQVDSQVTMMFWYRQQPGQSLTLIATANQGSEATYESGFVIDKFPISRPNLTFSTLTVSNMSPEDSSIYLCSVVRGHREAFFGQGTRLTVV.

This clonotype was counted many times. The J gene is TRBJ1-5, the V gene TRBV12-3 or TRBV12-4, with D perhaps TRBD1 (5 bases). V was shortened by 4 bases and J by 3 bases, with 7 bases between the two germline ends. The CDR3 is 13 amino acids. CDR3 nucleotides: TGTGCCAGCAGTTGGGGGGTCAATCAGCCCCAGCATTTT. This codes for CASSWGVNQPQHF.

This clonotype has at least ten counts. This rearrangement joins TRBV7-2 to TRBJ1-5; D possibly corresponds to TRBD1 (6 bases). V was trimmed by 2 bases and J by 3 bases, leaving 8 bases between them. CDR1 SGHTA and CDR2 FQGNSA come from the germline V gene. The CDR3 covers 14 residues. The CDR3 spells CASSLRDTNQPQHF. CDR3 nucleotides: TGTGCCAGCAGCTTAAGGGACACCAATCAGCCCCAGCATTTT.

This clonotype was found a few times. This chain connects TRBV4-1 to TRBJ1-6; TRBD1 agrees at 10 bases. J was trimmed by 9 bases and V by 0 bases; bases with no gene match: 8. This CDR3 comprises 17 residues. Germline CDR1 reads MGHRA; CDR2 reads YSYEKL. CDR3 sequence (DNA): TGCGCCAGCAGCCAAGAGAGACAGGGGGCGACGAGTTCACCCCTCCACTTT. Translated, it gives CASSQERQGATSSPLHF.

With regard to this clonotype: This may stem from a read error, because a much larger clone lies one nucleotide away. The J gene is TRBJ1-1, the V gene TRBV6-5, with a tentative D call TRBD1 (6 bases). Trimming cost V 5 bases and J 8 bases, with 15 bases left between them. The germline V gene encodes CDR1 MNHEY and CDR2 SVGAGI. The CDR3 covers 13 residues. The CDR3 here is CASSPDRKREAFF. The CDR3 DNA reads TGTGCCAGCAGTCCTGACAGGAAACGGGAAGCTTTCTTT.

This clonotype came up many times. The chain carries TRBV21-1 and TRBJ2-1; TRBD1 was called by the table and not checked on the DNA. TRBV21-1 corresponds to a pseudogene. The CDR3 length is 17 residues. Here the CDR3 reads CASSKGGQGSPYNEQFF. CDR3 nucleotides: TGTGCCAGCAGCAAAGGGGGACAGGGGAGCCCCTACAATGAGCAGTTCTTC.

This clonotype was seen at least ten times. The V and J genes are TRBV3-1 and TRBJ1-1; D gene unclear. The V and J ends lost 1 base and 1 base respectively, with 4 bases between them. The CDR3 runs to 13 residues. Germline CDR1 LGHDT, CDR2 YNNKEL (reference sequence). This CDR3 reads CASSQVENTEAFF. The CDR3 DNA reads TGTGCCAGCAGCCAAGTAGAGAACACTGAAGCTTTCTTT. The whole variable domain, filled in from reference TRBV3-1 and TRBJ1-1, reads DTAVSQTPKYLVTQMGNDKSIKCEQNLGHDTMYWYKQDSKKFLKIMFSYNNKELIINETVPNRFSPKSPDKAHLNLHINSLELGDSAVYFCASSQVENTEAFFGQGTRLTVV.

This clonotype was picked up a small number of times. This sequence joins TRBV4-2 and TRBJ2-2; 9 nucleotides line up with TRBD2. This CDR3 comprises 18 residues. Germline V CDR1 and CDR2: LGHNA, YNFKEQ. Trimming removed 0 bases from V and 2 bases from J; junction bases left unmatched: 7. The DNA of the CDR3 is TGTGCCAGCAGCCAAGAGATCGGGACTAGCCGCAACACCGGGGAGCTGTTTTTT. It translates to CASSQEIGTSRNTGELFF.

There are many counts of this clonotype. This sequence joins TRBV5-1 and TRBJ1-4; D gene ambiguous. The CDR3 has 16 residues. CDR1 is SGHRS, CDR2 YFSETQ, per germline. The ends were cut back, 0 bases at V and 3 bases at J, with 12 bases in the middle. The CDR3 bases are TGCGCCAGCAGCTTGGATTTGGGTGAATCTAATGAAAAACTGTTTTTT. It encodes CASSLDLGESNEKLFF.